This T cell receptor (beta chain) appears in the sequencing data of a study of cytomegalovirus exposure and HLA in healthy donors. On the study more broadly: Unique TCR beta sequences numbering some 110 million came from 150 million to 200 million T cells in an earlier analysis.

Whole-study findings and limits: Data from an earlier analysis indicated that most TCR beta V segments were productive either about 87% or about 30% of the time. A later analysis, which compared TCR beta chains of equal frequency, found the HLA-associated ones more clonally expanded.

A note on this clone: Its target is not known.

13 Jbeta primers and 60 Vbeta primers were used for the PCR. Data came from immunoSEQ multiplex PCR; TCRdb stores just in-frame clones and leaves some out. The top ten hold about an eighth of the sample, which has over 65,000 clones, 70% to 85% seen once. The source of this sequence is a human donor in good health. The specimen was PBMCs.

The chain's CDR3 is CAWSNGIAGARSYF. In DNA form, the CDR3 reads TGTGCCTGGAGTAACGGTATAGCGGGGGCCCGCTCGTACTTC. The chain employs TRBV30 and TRBJ2-4, with 9 bases aligning to TRBD2. Germline trimming cut 2 bases from V and 15 bases from J; bases unmatched to any gene: 14. The germline V gene has CDR1 GTSNPN and CDR2 SVGIG (reference sequence). The CDR3 is 14 residues long.